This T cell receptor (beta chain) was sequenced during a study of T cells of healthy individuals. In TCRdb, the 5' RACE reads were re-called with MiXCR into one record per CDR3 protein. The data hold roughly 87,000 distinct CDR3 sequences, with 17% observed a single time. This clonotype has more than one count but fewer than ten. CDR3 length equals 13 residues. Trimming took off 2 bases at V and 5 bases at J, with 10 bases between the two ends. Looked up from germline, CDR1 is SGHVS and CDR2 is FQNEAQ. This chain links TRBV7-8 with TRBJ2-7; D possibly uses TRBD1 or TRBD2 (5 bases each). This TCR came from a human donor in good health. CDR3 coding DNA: TGTGCCAGCAGCTTACTTGAGGGGAACGAGCAGTACTTC. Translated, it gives CASSLLEGNEQYF.